This TCR beta chain was retrieved from a study of T-cell memory formation after mild COVID-19. With regard to this clonotype: Its antigen is currently unknown.

V shed 3 bases and J 11 bases; nucleotides not matched to a gene: 14. The length of the CDR3 is 15 residues. CDR1 and CDR2 (germline): SGHRS, YFSETQ. Study-wide results and caveats: Clones that contracted from day 15 to 85 had balanced CD4/CD8; later expanders were CD4+ biased. That cross-reactive memory joined was suggested by some responding clones appearing in pre-infection memory.

Constant-segment primers served in 5'RACE that generated TCR alpha and TCR beta cDNA libraries bearing sample barcodes and UMIs. TCRdb used MiXCR to reprocess the 5' RACE reads, holding one entry per CDR3 protein. This sample has roughly 450,000 distinct CDR3 sequences, with over 15% found just once. The TCR originated in an adult woman who had mild COVID-19 (a few samples of this study predate the infection). Cell type and time point are not known. Sequenced sample: PBMCs or a T cell subset sorted from them (not recorded which). V is TRBV5-1 and J is TRBJ2-3; 8 bases fit TRBD1. CDR3 in DNA: TGCGCCAGCAGCTCTGGGGGTTCTACCGGGACAGGGCAGTATTTT. Translating gives CASSSGGSTGTGQYF.